This entry concerns a single T cell receptor (beta chain). The target of this receptor is not known. The record has no base qualities; no much larger clone is one base away. Sequenced using an Illumina HiSeq 1500. TCRdb trimmed the raw reads at Q25, called clones with MiXCR and kept productive beta chains. Rows with a matching CDR3 protein are joined into one entry that keeps the most common DNA and genes. The sample yields about 310,000 distinct CDR3 sequences; 17% were counted once. Clones ranked in the top ten supply more than 10% of the sample. This specimen comes from a study of T cell repertoires in cytomegalovirus infection (dated by TCRdb to between 2019 and 2020). Looking at the study overall: Because public TCR beta signatures pointed to carriage of CMV infection together with the matching HLA type, the HLA type of each donor mattered for the analysis. The paper as a whole reports these results and caveats: The ex vivo response was dominated by HLA-C-restricted CMV-specific TCR beta clonotypes, which also provided the single most frequent clonotype in two of eight donors. In both this cohort and an independent cohort of some 370 donors, the cumulative frequency of public TCR beta family members distinguished carriers of CMV infection plus the relevant HLA type.

Inclusive of the bounding cysteine and phenylalanine, the CDR3 is 13 residues long. The retained sequence is limited to the CDR3, 39 bases, with the frame set at the first base. As encoded in the germline V gene (reference sequence), CDR1 is DFQATT while CDR2 is SNEGSKA. V loses 0 bases of germline sequence and J loses 5 bases, and the interval between the two ends is 10 bases. The rearrangement combines TRBV20-1 with TRBJ2-5; the D gene remains uncertain. This receptor was obtained from a human donor in good health (CMV status not recorded). Some clones in this sample may be carry-over from other donors' samples. Sequencing was done on a sample of PBMCs. The DNA sequence reads TGCAGTGCTAGAGACGACCTAGGGGAGACCCAGTACTTC. The encoded protein is CSARDDLGETQYF.